Below, one T cell receptor (beta chain) is given with its context. Profiling relied on immunoSEQ multiplex PCR, and the TCRdb table lists in-frame clones only, not all of them. The data hold around 100,000 clones, with 90% to 95% observed a single time. These data belong to a study of T cell changes during pregnancy in multiple sclerosis. This CDR3 has 13 amino acids. Germline CDR1 reads SGHAT; CDR2 reads FQNNGV. V shed 0 bases and J shed 2 bases, with 5 bases lying between them. The material sequenced was peripheral blood, taken in the third trimester of pregnancy. The TCR sequence derives from a female donor with multiple sclerosis, enrolled in a pregnancy study. This sequence joins TRBV11-2 and TRBJ2-7; D ambiguous. This CDR3 reads CASSLEVAYEQYF. CDR3 coding DNA: TGTGCCAGCAGCTTAGAGGTAGCCTACGAGCAGTACTTC.